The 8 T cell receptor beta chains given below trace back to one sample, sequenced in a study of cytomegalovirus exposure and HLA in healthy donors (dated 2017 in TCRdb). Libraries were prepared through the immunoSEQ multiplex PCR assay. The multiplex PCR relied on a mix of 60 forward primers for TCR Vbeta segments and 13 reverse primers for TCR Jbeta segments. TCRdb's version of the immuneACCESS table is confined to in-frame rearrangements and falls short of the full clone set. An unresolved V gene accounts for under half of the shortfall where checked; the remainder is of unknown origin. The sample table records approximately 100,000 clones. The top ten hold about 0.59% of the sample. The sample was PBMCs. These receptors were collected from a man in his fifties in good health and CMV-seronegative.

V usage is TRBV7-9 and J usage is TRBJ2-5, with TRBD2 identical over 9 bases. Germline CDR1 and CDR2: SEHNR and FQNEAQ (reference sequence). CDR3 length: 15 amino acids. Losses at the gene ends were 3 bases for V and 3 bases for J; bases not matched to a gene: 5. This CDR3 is CASSFGASGEETQYF. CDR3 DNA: TGTGCCAGCAGCTTCGGAGCTAGCGGGGAAGAGACCCAGTACTTC. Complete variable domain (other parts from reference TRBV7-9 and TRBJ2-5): DTGVSQNPRHKITKRGQNVTFRCDPISEHNRLYWYRQTLGQGPEFLTYFQNEAQLEKSRLLSDRFSAERPKGSFSTLEIQRTEQGDSAMYLCASSFGASGEETQYFGPGTRLLVL.

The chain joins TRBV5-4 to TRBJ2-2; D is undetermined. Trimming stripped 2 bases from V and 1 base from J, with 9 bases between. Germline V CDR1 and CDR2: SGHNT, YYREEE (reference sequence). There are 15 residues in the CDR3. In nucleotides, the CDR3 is TGTGCCAGCAGCTTTGGCCGATTGAACACCGGGGAGCTGTTTTTT. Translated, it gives CASSFGRLNTGELFF.

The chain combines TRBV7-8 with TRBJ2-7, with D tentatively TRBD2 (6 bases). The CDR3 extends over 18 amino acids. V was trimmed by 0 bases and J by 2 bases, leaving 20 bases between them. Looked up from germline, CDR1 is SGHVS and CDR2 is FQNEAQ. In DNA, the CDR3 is TGTGCCAGCAGCTTAGCGCTCAAGGCTGGGACTTACACCTACGAGCAGTACTTC. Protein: CASSLALKAGTYTYEQYF.

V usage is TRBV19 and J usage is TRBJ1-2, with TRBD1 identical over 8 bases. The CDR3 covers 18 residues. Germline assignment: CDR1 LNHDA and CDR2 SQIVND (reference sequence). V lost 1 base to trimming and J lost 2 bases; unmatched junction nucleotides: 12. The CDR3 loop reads CASSIGATGQGLNYGYTF. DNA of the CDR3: TGTGCCAGTAGTATAGGAGCTACCGGACAGGGTCTCAACTATGGCTACACCTTC.

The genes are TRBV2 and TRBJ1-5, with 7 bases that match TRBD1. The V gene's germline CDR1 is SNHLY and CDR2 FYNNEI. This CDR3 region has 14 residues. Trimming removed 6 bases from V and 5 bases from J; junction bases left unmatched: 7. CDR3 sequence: CASSGYRGYQPQHF. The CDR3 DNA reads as TGTGCCAGCAGCGGATACAGGGGATATCAGCCCCAGCATTTT.

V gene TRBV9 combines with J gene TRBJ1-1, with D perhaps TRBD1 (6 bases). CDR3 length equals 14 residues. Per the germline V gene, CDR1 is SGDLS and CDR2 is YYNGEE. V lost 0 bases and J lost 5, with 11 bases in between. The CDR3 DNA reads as TGTGCCAGCAGCGTAGGGGGGGGCGGGACTGAAGCTTTCTTT. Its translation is CASSVGGGGTEAFF.

The CDR3 spells CASTIDRFVTEAFF. In DNA, the CDR3 is TGTGCCAGCACTATTGACAGGTTCGTGACTGAAGCTTTCTTT. V is TRBV11-2 and J is TRBJ1-1, with D possibly TRBD1 on 6 matching bases. This CDR3 spans 14 amino acids. The ends were cut back, 7 bases at V and 5 bases at J, with 17 bases in the middle. Germline V gene lookup returns CDR1 SGHAT and CDR2 FQNNGV.

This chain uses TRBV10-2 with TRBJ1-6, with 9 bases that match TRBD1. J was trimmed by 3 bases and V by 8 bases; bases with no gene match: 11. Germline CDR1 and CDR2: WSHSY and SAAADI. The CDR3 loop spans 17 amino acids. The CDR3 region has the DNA TGCGCCAGCCAAGGGAACAGGGGGCAATACTATAATTCACCCCTCCACTTT. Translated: CASQGNRGQYYNSPLHF.